The entry below describes one T cell receptor (beta chain). The CDR3 extends over 18 amino acids. The junction had 13 bases not matched to a gene; V was cut back by 0 bases and J by 5 bases. Looked up from germline, CDR1 is MGHRA and CDR2 is YSYEKL. The data originate from a study of siplizumab effects on memory and regulatory T cells. The table came from immunoSEQ multiplex PCR; TCRdb's copy has only in-frame clones and leaves some out. Of 65,000 to 90,000 clones listed, about 92% are singletons. V is TRBV4-1 and J is TRBJ2-1; 7 nucleotides align to TRBD1. Input material: CD8+ T cells sorted from blood. The sequence came from a human donor in good health. The CDR3 nucleotides are TGCGCCAGCAGCCAAGATCCGACAAGACAGGGTTACGACAATGAGCAGTTCTTC. Translated, it gives CASSQDPTRQGYDNEQFF.